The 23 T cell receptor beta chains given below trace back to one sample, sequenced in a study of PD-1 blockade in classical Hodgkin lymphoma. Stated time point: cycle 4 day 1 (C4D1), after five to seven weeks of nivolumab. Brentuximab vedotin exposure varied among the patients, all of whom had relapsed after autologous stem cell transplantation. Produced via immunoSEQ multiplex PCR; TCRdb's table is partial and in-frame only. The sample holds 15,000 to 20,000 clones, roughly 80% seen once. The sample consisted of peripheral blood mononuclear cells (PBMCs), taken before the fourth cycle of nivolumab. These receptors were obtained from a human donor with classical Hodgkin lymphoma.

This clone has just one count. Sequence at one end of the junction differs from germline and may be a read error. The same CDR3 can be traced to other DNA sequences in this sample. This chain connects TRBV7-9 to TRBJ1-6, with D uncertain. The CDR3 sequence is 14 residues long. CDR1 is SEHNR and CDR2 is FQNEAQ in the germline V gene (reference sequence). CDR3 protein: CASSHDGRNSPLHF. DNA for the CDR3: TGTGCCAGCAGCCACGACGGGCGTAATTCGCCCCTCCACTTT.

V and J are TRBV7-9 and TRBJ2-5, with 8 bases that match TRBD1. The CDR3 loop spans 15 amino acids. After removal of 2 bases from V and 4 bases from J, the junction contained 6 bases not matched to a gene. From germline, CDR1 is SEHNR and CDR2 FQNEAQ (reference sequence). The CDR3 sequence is CASSLRTGTRETQYF. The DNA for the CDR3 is TGTGCCAGCAGCTTACGGACAGGGACTCGAGAGACCCAGTACTTC.

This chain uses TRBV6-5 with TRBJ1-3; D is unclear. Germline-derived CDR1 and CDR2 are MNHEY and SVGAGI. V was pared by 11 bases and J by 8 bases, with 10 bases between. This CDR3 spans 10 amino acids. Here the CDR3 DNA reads TGTGCCCGCCACGGGGACACCATATATTTT. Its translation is CARHGDTIYF.

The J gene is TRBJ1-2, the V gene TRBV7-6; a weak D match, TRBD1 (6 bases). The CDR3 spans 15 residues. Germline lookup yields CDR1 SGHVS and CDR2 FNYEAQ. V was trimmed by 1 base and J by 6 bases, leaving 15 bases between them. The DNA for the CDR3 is TGTGCCAGCAGCTTAGGATTGGGGGGCGGGCATGGCTACACCTTC. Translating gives CASSLGLGGGHGYTF.

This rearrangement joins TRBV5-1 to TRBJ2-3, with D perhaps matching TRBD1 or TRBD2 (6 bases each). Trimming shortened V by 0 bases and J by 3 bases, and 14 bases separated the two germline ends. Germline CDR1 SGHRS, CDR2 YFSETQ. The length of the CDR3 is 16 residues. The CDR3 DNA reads TGCGCCAGCAGCTTGGTACCTGGCGGGACAACAGATACGCAGTATTTT. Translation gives CASSLVPGGTTDTQYF.

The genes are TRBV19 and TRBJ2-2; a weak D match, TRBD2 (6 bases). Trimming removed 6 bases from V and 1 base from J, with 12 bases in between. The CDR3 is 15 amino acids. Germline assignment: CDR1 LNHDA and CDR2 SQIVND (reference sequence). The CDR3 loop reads CASRSPGVNTGELFF. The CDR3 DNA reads TGTGCCAGTAGGAGCCCGGGGGTGAACACCGGGGAGCTGTTTTTT. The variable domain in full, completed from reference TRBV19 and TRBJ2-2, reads DGGITQSPKYLFRKEGQNVTLSCEQNLNHDAMYWYRQDPGQGLRLIYYSQIVNDFQKGDIAEGYSVSREKKESFPLTVTSAQKNPTAFYLCASRSPGVNTGELFFGEGSRLTVL.

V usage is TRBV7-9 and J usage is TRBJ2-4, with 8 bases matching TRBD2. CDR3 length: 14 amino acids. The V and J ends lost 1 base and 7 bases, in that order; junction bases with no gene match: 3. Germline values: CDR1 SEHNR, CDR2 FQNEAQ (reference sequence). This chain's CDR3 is CASSLGSGVNIQYF. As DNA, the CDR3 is TGTGCCAGCAGCTTAGGTAGCGGGGTGAACATTCAGTACTTC.

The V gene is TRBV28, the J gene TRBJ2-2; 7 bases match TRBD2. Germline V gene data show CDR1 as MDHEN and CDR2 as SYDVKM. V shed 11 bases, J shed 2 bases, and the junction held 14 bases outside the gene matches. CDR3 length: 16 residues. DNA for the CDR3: TGTGCCTCTTTAGGAGCGGGGCAGGCTAACACCGGGGAGCTGTTTTTT. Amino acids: CASLGAGQANTGELFF.

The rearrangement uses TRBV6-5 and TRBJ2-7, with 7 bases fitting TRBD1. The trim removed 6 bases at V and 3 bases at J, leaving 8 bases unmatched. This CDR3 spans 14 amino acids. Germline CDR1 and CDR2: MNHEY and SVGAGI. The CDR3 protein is CASRTGTAFYEQYF. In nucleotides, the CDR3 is TGTGCCAGCAGAACCGGGACAGCATTCTACGAGCAGTACTTC.

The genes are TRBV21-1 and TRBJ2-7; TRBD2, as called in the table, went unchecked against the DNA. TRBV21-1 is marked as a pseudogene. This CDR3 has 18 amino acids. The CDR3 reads CASSKGGTSGGDSYEQYF. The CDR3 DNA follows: TGTGCCAGCAGCAAAGGCGGGACTAGCGGGGGAGACTCCTACGAGCAGTACTTC.

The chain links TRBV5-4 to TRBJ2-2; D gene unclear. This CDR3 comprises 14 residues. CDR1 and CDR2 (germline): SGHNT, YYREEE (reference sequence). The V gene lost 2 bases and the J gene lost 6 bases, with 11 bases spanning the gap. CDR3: CASSFYVSPGELFF. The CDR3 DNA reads TGTGCCAGCAGCTTCTATGTTAGCCCCGGGGAGCTGTTTTTT.

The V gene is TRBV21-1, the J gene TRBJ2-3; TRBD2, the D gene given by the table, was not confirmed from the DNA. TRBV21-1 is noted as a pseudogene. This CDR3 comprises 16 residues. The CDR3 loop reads CASTPPQAGGTDTQYF. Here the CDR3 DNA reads TGTGCCAGCACACCTCCCCAGGCGGGGGGCACAGATACGCAGTATTTT.

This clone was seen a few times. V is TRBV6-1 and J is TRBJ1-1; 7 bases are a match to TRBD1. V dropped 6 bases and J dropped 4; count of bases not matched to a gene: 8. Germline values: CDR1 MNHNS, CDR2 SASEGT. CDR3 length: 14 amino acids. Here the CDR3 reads CASRDTGVSTEAFF. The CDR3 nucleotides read TGTGCCAGCAGAGATACAGGGGTAAGCACTGAAGCTTTCTTT.

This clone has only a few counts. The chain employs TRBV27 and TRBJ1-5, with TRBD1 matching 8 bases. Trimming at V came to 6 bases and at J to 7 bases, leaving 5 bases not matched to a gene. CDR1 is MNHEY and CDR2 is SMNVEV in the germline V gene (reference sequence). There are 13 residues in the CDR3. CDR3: CASRPTGAQPQHF. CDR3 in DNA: TGTGCCAGCAGACCGACAGGGGCCCAGCCCCAGCATTTT.

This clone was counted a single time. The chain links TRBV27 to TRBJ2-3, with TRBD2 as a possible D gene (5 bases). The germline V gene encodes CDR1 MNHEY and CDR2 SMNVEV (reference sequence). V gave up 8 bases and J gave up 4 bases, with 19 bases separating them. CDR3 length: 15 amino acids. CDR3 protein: CASSSIVRVPDTQYF. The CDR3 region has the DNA TGTGCCAGCTCCTCCATCGTGAGGGTCCCAGATACGCAGTATTTT.

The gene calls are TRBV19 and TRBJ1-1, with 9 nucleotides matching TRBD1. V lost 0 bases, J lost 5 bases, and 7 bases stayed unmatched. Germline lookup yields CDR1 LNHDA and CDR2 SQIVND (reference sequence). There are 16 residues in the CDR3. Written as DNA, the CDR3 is TGTGCCAGTAGTATAGACCACGGGACAGGGAGGACTGAAGCTTTCTTT. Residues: CASSIDHGTGRTEAFF.

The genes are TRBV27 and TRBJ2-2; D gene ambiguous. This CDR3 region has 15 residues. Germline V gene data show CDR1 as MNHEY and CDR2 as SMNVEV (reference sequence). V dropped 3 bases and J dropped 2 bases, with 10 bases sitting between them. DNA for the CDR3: TGTGCCAGCAGTTTTTGGCGGAACAACACCGGGGAGCTGTTTTTT. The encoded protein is CASSFWRNNTGELFF.

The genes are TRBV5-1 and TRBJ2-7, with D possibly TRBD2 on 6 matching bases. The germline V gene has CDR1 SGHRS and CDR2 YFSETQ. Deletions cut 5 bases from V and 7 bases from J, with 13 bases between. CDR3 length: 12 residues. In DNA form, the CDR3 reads TGCGCCAGCAGTGTCCAGGGAGGAGAGCAGTACTTC. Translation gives CASSVQGGEQYF.

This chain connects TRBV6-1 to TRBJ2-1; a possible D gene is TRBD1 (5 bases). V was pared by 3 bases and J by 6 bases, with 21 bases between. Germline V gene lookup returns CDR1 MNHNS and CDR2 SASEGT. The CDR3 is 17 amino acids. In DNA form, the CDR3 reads TGTGCCAGCAGTGACCCGGCGATCCAGGGAATGGGCAATGAGCAGTTCTTC. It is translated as CASSDPAIQGMGNEQFF.

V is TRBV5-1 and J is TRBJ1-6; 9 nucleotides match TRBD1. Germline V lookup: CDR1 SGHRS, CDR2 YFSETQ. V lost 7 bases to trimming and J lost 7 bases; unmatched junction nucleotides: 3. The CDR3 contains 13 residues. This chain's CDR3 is CASLGTGNSPLHF. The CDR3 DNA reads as TGCGCCAGCCTTGGGACAGGGAATTCACCCCTCCACTTT.

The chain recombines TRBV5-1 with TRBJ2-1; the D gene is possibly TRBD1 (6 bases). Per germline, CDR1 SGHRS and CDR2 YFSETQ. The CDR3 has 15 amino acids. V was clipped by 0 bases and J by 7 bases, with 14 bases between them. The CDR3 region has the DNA TGCGCCAGCAGCTTGGTAGGGGGTTCGGGAAATGAGCAGTTCTTC. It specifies CASSLVGGSGNEQFF. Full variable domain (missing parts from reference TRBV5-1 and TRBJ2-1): KAGVTQTPRYLIKTRGQQVTLSCSPISGHRSVSWYQQTPGQGLQFLFEYFSETQRNKGNFPGRFSGRQFSNSRSEMNVSTLELGDSALYLCASSLVGGSGNEQFFGPGTRLTVL.

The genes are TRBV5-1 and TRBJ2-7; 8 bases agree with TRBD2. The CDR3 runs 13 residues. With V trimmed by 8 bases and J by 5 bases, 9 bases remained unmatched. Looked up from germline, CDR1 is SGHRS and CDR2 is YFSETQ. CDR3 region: CASMGLDRDEQYF. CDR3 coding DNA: TGCGCCAGTATGGGACTAGACCGTGACGAGCAGTACTTC. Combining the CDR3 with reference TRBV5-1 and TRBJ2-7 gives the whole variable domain KAGVTQTPRYLIKTRGQQVTLSCSPISGHRSVSWYQQTPGQGLQFLFEYFSETQRNKGNFPGRFSGRQFSNSRSEMNVSTLELGDSALYLCASMGLDRDEQYFGPGTRLTVT.

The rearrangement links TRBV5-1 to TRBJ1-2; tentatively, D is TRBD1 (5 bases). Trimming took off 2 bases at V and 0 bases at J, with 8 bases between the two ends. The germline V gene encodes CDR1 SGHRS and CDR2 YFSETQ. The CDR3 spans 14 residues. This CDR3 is CASSFGQTNYGYTF. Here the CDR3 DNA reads TGCGCCAGCAGCTTCGGACAAACTAACTATGGCTACACCTTC. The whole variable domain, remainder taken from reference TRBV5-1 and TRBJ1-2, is KAGVTQTPRYLIKTRGQQVTLSCSPISGHRSVSWYQQTPGQGLQFLFEYFSETQRNKGNFPGRFSGRQFSNSRSEMNVSTLELGDSALYLCASSFGQTNYGYTFGSGTRLTVV.